The 27 T cell receptor beta chains in this list originate from one sample, sequenced in a study of T cells in Graves' hyperthyroidism and ophthalmopathy. Amplification of TCR beta CDR3 regions was performed using RNA transcripts as template. HTBI primers drove first-round RT-PCR of the TCR CDR3. TCRdb redid the calling of the multiplex PCR reads with MiXCR, one entry per CDR3 protein. The data show about 130,000 distinct CDR3 sequences, approximately 20% seen once. Material: blood. Receptor source: a woman aged 50 to 60 with Graves' hyperthyroidism that later progressed to Graves' ophthalmopathy.

This clonotype occurred a few times. The chain uses TRBV29-1 and TRBJ2-7, with 7 positions matching TRBD1. Germline values: CDR1 SQVTM, CDR2 ANQGSEA. The CDR3 is 12 residues long. Germline trimming cut 6 bases from V and 9 bases from J; bases unmatched to any gene: 11. The CDR3 DNA is TGCAGCGTGGAATACAGGGGATATAGGCAGTACTTC. Amino acid sequence: CSVEYRGYRQYF.

Concerning this clonotype itself: This clone may be a read error of a much larger clone one base away. This rearrangement joins TRBV7-9 to TRBJ1-4; D unclear. V was trimmed by 2 bases and J by 6 bases, leaving 16 bases between them. CDR3 length: 16 residues. Germline V gene sequence: CDR1 SEHNR, CDR2 FQNEAQ (reference sequence). CDR3 residues: CASSLKLATGDEKLFF. The CDR3 DNA is TGTGCCAGCAGCTTAAAGTTGGCGACGGGTGATGAAAAACTGTTTTTT. Full variable domain (missing parts from reference TRBV7-9 and TRBJ1-4): DTGVSQNPRHKITKRGQNVTFRCDPISEHNRLYWYRQTLGQGPEFLTYFQNEAQLEKSRLLSDRFSAERPKGSFSTLEIQRTEQGDSAMYLCASSLKLATGDEKLFFGSGTQLSVL.

This clonotype was found a few times. One junction end disagrees with the germline gene, perhaps due to a read error. This chain links TRBV11-1 with TRBJ2-3, with 7 positions matching TRBD2. The CDR3 sequence is 17 residues long. CDR1 and CDR2 (germline): SGHAT, FQDESV (reference sequence). The CDR3 loop reads CAGSLDPPGGYTDTQYF. CDR3 nucleotides: TGTGCCGGCAGCTTAGACCCACCGGGAGGATACACAGATACGCAGTATTTT.

This clonotype was picked up many times. This rearrangement joins TRBV2 to TRBJ2-1, with 8 bases matching TRBD2. Germline CDR1 and CDR2: SNHLY and FYNNEI. Trimming took 7 bases from V and 8 from J; bases not matched to a gene: 16. The CDR3 sequence is 16 residues long. The CDR3 sequence is CASTPGGRALGYEQFF. The CDR3 nucleotides are TGTGCCAGCACCCCGGGAGGGAGGGCCCTCGGGTATGAGCAGTTCTTC.

This clonotype was counted ten times or more. The CDR3 DNA follows: TGTGCCAGCAGTTTGAGGCGGCTCAATCAGCCCCAGCATTTT. Its translation is CASSLRRLNQPQHF. V is TRBV28 and J is TRBJ1-5; unclear D gene. V lost 3 bases, J lost 3 bases, and 9 bases lay in between. The CDR3 totals 14 residues. Germline V gene data show CDR1 as MDHEN and CDR2 as SYDVKM.

This clonotype turned up a few times. Written as DNA, the CDR3 is TGCAGTGCTAGAGATATGGGACACGCGAACACTGAAGCTTTCTTT. Its translation is CSARDMGHANTEAFF. The chain couples TRBV20-1 to TRBJ1-1, with a tentative D call TRBD1 (6 bases). The CDR3 totals 15 residues. Trimming took 0 bases from V and 1 from J, leaving 12 bases between them. Per germline, CDR1 DFQATT and CDR2 SNEGSKA (reference sequence).

The rearrangement joins TRBV7-8 to TRBJ2-2; the D gene is possibly TRBD2 (5 bases). CDR3 length: 17 residues. Trimming shortened V by 1 base and J by 1 base, and 13 bases separated the two germline ends. Germline CDR1 reads SGHVS; CDR2 reads FQNEAQ. Here the CDR3 DNA reads TGTGCCAGCAGCTTAGTGAGGGCACAGAGGAACACCGGGGAGCTGTTTTTT. The encoded protein is CASSLVRAQRNTGELFF.

This chain links TRBV6-1 with TRBJ2-2, with unresolved D. This CDR3 is built from 13 residues. Germline V lookup: CDR1 MNHNS, CDR2 SASEGT. Trimming removed 11 bases from V and 0 bases from J, with 10 bases in between. In DNA, the CDR3 is TGTGCCGTCGCGCCGGCGAACACCGGGGAGCTGTTTTTT. This translates into CAVAPANTGELFF.

This clonotype has at least ten counts. The chain combines TRBV11-2 with TRBJ2-7; D gene unclear. V lost 3 bases and J lost 2, with 14 bases in between. Germline assignment: CDR1 SGHAT and CDR2 FQNNGV. This CDR3 has 15 residues. CDR3 protein: CASSLSVGRTYEQYF. In DNA form, the CDR3 reads TGTGCCAGCAGCTTGTCGGTGGGTAGGACCTACGAGCAGTACTTC.

This clonotype was detected ten times or more. This sequence joins TRBV29-1 and TRBJ2-7, with D possibly being TRBD1 (5 bases). The CDR3 is 14 residues long. V lost 7 bases and J 1 base, leaving 17 bases between the germline ends. In germline, CDR1 is SQVTM, CDR2 ANQGSEA. The CDR3 DNA reads TGCAGCGCTTCCGAGGACATCCTTTCCTACGAGCAGTACTTC. It encodes CSASEDILSYEQYF.

About this clonotype: This may be a read error: a much more frequent sequence differs by one nucleotide. The V and J genes are TRBV20-1 and TRBJ1-5; D is ambiguous. V lost 2 bases and J lost 1, with 9 bases in between. Germline V lookup: CDR1 DFQATT, CDR2 SNEGSKA (reference sequence). This CDR3 is built from 14 residues. The chain's CDR3 is CSARSRASNQPQHF. In DNA, the CDR3 is TGCAGTGCTAGATCAAGGGCCAGCAATCAGCCCCAGCATTTT.

This clonotype was seen a few times. This rearrangement joins TRBV20-1 to TRBJ2-5, with 11 bases fitting TRBD2. The CDR3 has 13 residues. Looked up from germline, CDR1 is DFQATT and CDR2 is SNEGSKA (reference sequence). V shed 6 bases and J 5 bases; nucleotides not matched to a gene: 5. The CDR3 region has the DNA TGCAGTGCCGTTTGGACTAGCGGGGAGACCCAGTACTTC. Translation gives CSAVWTSGETQYF.

The chain has TRBV6-5 and TRBJ2-1; 9 bases are a match to TRBD2. Germline CDR1 reads MNHEY; CDR2 reads SVGAGI. The CDR3 loop spans 14 amino acids. V shed 2 bases, J shed 10 bases, and the junction held 6 bases outside the gene matches. CDR3 loop: CASSYQLAGTEQFF. The CDR3 bases are TGTGCCAGCAGTTACCAGCTAGCGGGAACCGAGCAGTTCTTC.

This chain uses TRBV14 with TRBJ2-1; tentative D call: TRBD2 (6 bases). V was pared by 1 base and J by 2 bases, with 9 bases between. From germline, CDR1 is SGHDN and CDR2 FVKESK. The CDR3 has 15 amino acids. CDR3 sequence reads: CASSQVSGAYNEQFF. The CDR3 region has the DNA TGTGCCAGCAGCCAAGTTAGCGGAGCCTACAATGAGCAGTTCTTC. Using reference TRBV14 and TRBJ2-1 for the parts outside the CDR3, the full variable domain is EAGVTQFPSHSVIEKGQTVTLRCDPISGHDNLYWYRRVMGKEIKFLLHFVKESKQDESGMPNNRFLAERTGGTYSTLKVQPAELEDSGVYFCASSQVSGAYNEQFFGPGTRLTVL.

This clonotype has at least ten counts. The rearrangement uses TRBV3-1 and TRBJ2-4, with D hard to call. The length of the CDR3 is 21 residues. The germline gives CDR1 LGHDT, CDR2 YNNKEL (reference sequence). V lost 3 bases and J 0 bases, leaving 27 bases between the germline ends. The chain's CDR3 is CASSHLQRRNIRTLAKNIQYF. CDR3 sequence (DNA): TGTGCCAGCAGCCACCTTCAGAGACGGAATATAAGAACCCTAGCCAAAAACATTCAGTACTTC.

This clonotype has just one count. This chain links TRBV5-1 with TRBJ2-2; no definite D call. Trimming stripped 4 bases from V and 5 bases from J, with 12 bases between. Per germline, CDR1 SGHRS and CDR2 YFSETQ. CDR3 length: 14 residues. This CDR3 reads CASSVLTGTGELFF. As DNA, the CDR3 is TGCGCCAGCAGCGTATTAACCGGTACCGGGGAGCTGTTTTTT.

This clonotype was found many times. The chain recombines TRBV12-3 or TRBV12-4 with TRBJ1-1; weak D call: TRBD1 (5 bases). Deletions cut 7 bases from V and 2 bases from J, with 11 bases between. The length of the CDR3 is 13 residues. The CDR3 DNA is TGTGCCAGCACTTGGGGCGATAACACTGAAGCTTTCTTT. Its protein is CASTWGDNTEAFF.

The sample holds a few counts of this clonotype. The V and J genes are TRBV14 and TRBJ1-1, with TRBD1 identical over 8 bases. V gave up 3 bases and J gave up 3 bases; unmatched junction bases: 9. In germline, CDR1 is SGHDN, CDR2 FVKESK. The CDR3 loop spans 16 amino acids. The CDR3 nucleotides are TGTGCCAGCAGCCAGACCCCAGGGGGCTTGTACACTGAAGCTTTCTTT. It is translated as CASSQTPGGLYTEAFF. The full variable domain, with the rest looked up from reference TRBV14 and TRBJ1-1, is EAGVTQFPSHSVIEKGQTVTLRCDPISGHDNLYWYRRVMGKEIKFLLHFVKESKQDESGMPNNRFLAERTGGTYSTLKVQPAELEDSGVYFCASSQTPGGLYTEAFFGQGTRLTVV.

This clonotype showed up many times. The V call is TRBV6-2 or TRBV6-3, the J call TRBJ2-7; the match to TRBD2 covers 9 bases. The CDR3 length is 16 residues. Trimming took 7 bases from V and 4 from J; bases not matched to a gene: 14. CDR1 MNHEY and CDR2 SVGEGT come from the germline V gene. The CDR3 DNA follows: TGTGCCAGCACTAAACCCGGTCTAGCGGGGCCATACGAGCAGTACTTC. Translating it yields CASTKPGLAGPYEQYF.

This clonotype occurred once. CDR3 in amino acids: CAIRTGPNEKLFF. The DNA of the CDR3 is TGTGCCATCCGGACAGGACCTAATGAAAAACTGTTTTTT. This sequence joins TRBV10-3 and TRBJ1-4, with 7 bases that match TRBD1. The CDR3 contains 13 residues. Germline V CDR1 and CDR2: ENHRY, SYGVKD. The V segment lost 8 bases and the J segment 3 bases; nucleotides outside the gene matches: 3.

This clonotype came up many times. The chain couples TRBV11-1 to TRBJ1-1; 9 nucleotides match TRBD1. V shed 5 bases, J shed 4 bases, and the junction held 8 bases outside the gene matches. Germline assignment: CDR1 SGHAT and CDR2 FQDESV (reference sequence). The CDR3 sequence is 15 residues long. CDR3 DNA: TGTGCCAGCAGCCGGACAGGGGCTGTGGGCACTGAAGCTTTCTTT. This codes for CASSRTGAVGTEAFF.

The chain employs TRBV28 and TRBJ1-5; no firm D call. The CDR3 sequence is 12 residues long. V was clipped by 6 bases and J by 6 bases, with 9 bases between them. Germline CDR1 reads MDHEN; CDR2 reads SYDVKM. CDR3 loop: CASSPVSQPQHF. CDR3 sequence (DNA): TGTGCCAGCAGCCCCGTGAGTCAGCCCCAGCATTTT. The full variable domain, its missing parts supplied by reference TRBV28 and TRBJ1-5, is DVKVTQSSRYLVKRTGEKVFLECVQDMDHENMFWYRQDPGLGLRLIYFSYDVKMKEKGDIPEGYSVSREKKERFSLILESASTNQTSMYLCASSPVSQPQHFGDGTRLSIL.

In its sample, this clonotype was seen many times. The chain is built from TRBV28 and TRBJ1-2, with 8 bases aligning to TRBD1. CDR1 and CDR2 (germline): MDHEN, SYDVKM. The CDR3 extends over 13 amino acids. Unmatched junction bases numbered 6, after V lost 5 bases and J lost 7 bases. Here the CDR3 reads CASSNSRGRGYTF. The CDR3, as DNA: TGTGCCAGCAGTAACTCCAGGGGGCGTGGCTACACCTTC.

The V call is TRBV29-1, the J call TRBJ2-7, with D perhaps matching TRBD2 (5 bases). The CDR3 covers 12 residues. V was pared by 4 bases and J by 5 bases, with 12 bases between. Germline CDR1 is SQVTM and CDR2 is ANQGSEA. The CDR3 sequence is CSVVVLADEQYF. In nucleotides, the CDR3 is TGCAGCGTTGTTGTGCTAGCCGACGAGCAGTACTTC.

This clonotype was picked up many times. This sequence joins TRBV27 and TRBJ2-7; 8 positions match TRBD1. There are 17 residues in the CDR3. Germline-derived CDR1 and CDR2 are MNHEY and SMNVEV (reference sequence). The trim removed 1 base at V and 5 bases at J, leaving 13 bases unmatched. The CDR3 nucleotides read TGTGCCAGCAGTTTATTGAGCTCAGGGGGCTCTCGCAACGAGCAGTACTTC. Translated, it gives CASSLLSSGGSRNEQYF.

This chain uses TRBV18 with TRBJ2-1; 7 bases are shared with TRBD2. V shed 3 bases and J 1 base; nucleotides not matched to a gene: 3. The CDR3 spans 15 residues. Germline V gene lookup returns CDR1 KGHSH and CDR2 LQKENI. In DNA, the CDR3 is TGTGCCAGCTCACCCGGGGGGAGATCCTACAATGAGCAGTTCTTC. It encodes CASSPGGRSYNEQFF.

The J gene is TRBJ2-1, the V gene TRBV3-1; TRBD2 matches at 14 bases. The ends lost 11 bases at V and 8 bases at J; junction bases unmatched: 5. Germline CDR1 and CDR2: LGHDT and YNNKEL (reference sequence). CDR3 length equals 13 residues. The chain's CDR3 is CASGTSGSYEQFF. CDR3 sequence (DNA): TGTGCCTCCGGGACTAGCGGGAGTTATGAGCAGTTCTTC.